These T cell receptor beta chains were read from a single sample in a study of T cells after posttransplantation cyclophosphamide. The protocol was immunoSEQ multiplex PCR, while the TCRdb copy is restricted to in-frame clones and leaves out a portion. The table lists about 38,000 clones, no singletons, with 2.5% in the top ten. The specimen sequenced was PBMCs. These receptors all come from a man aged 50 to 59 in good health, CMV-negative, and a related stem cell transplant donor. The CDR3 runs from the conserved cysteine through the conserved F or W. D genes are given only for firm matches. The size of a clone is reported for some rows only, either as once, few or many, or as a class for expanded clones.

v_call	clone_size	d_call	j_call	cdr3_nt	cdr3_aa
TRBV2	medium-sized	-	TRBJ1-1	TGTGCCAGCAGTGAAAGACGGGGGGCGATTGAAGCTTTCTTT	CASSERRGAIEAFF
TRBV20-1	few	-	TRBJ1-1	TGCAGTGCTACAAGGGGCCTGGGAGCTTTCTTT	CSATRGLGAFF
TRBV6-5	many	-	TRBJ2-7	TGTGCCAGCAGTTATAATGGCTCACCCTACGAGCAGTACTTC	CASSYNGSPYEQYF
TRBV7-7	many	-	TRBJ2-1	TGTGCTAGCAGCTTAGGTCGGGAGACGAATGAGCAGTTCTTC	CASSLGRETNEQFF
TRBV19	many	TRBD1	TRBJ1-4	TGTGCCGGAGGACAGGGAAATGAAAAACTGTTTTTT	CAGGQGNEKLFF
TRBV7-2	many	TRBD2	TRBJ2-7	TGTGCCAGCAGCTCGGAAGTTTTGGGCGGGAGATACGAGCAGTACTTC	CASSSEVLGGRYEQYF
TRBV6-5	many	-	TRBJ2-7	TGTGCCAGCAGTTATCAACAGGGACGCGAGCAGTACTTC	CASSYQQGREQYF
TRBV9	many	-	TRBJ2-6	TGTGCCAGCAGCGTACAGATAGGGGCCAACGTCCTGACTTTC	CASSVQIGANVLTF
TRBV4-3	many	-	TRBJ1-2	TGCGCCAGCAGCCAAGAAGGCAGGCCTATAGGCTACACCTTC	CASSQEGRPIGYTF
TRBV5-1	few	TRBD2	TRBJ2-3	TGCGCCAGCAGCTCGGGACTAGAAGCAGATACGCAGTATTTT	CASSSGLEADTQYF
TRBV7-3	many	TRBD1	TRBJ2-2	TGTGCCAGCAGCTCGGGGACAGGGATACAGACCGGGGAGCTGTTTTTT	CASSSGTGIQTGELFF
TRBV5-1	many	TRBD1	TRBJ2-6	TGCGCCAGCAGCCCGGGGACAGATCGGGCCAACGTCCTGACTTTC	CASSPGTDRANVLTF
TRBV27	many	-	TRBJ1-2	TGTGCCAGCAGTTTATACAGGGCGTCCTATGGCTACACCTTC	CASSLYRASYGYTF
TRBV5-1	many	-	TRBJ1-1	TGCGCCAGCAGCTTGGGAAATTCGGGGAACACTGAAGCTTTCTTT	CASSLGNSGNTEAFF
TRBV6-7	few	-	TRBJ1-6	TGTGCCAGCAATAGTATCGTCGGGAATTCCTATAATTCACCCCTCCACTTT	CASNSIVGNSYNSPLHF
TRBV2	-	TRBD1	TRBJ1-3	TGTGCCAGCAGGGGAGGGGTGTGGGCAGGGGGCCAATCCTCTGGAAACACCATATATTTT	CASRGGVWAGGQSSGNTIYF
TRBV7-6	many	TRBD1	TRBJ1-3	TGTGCCAGCAGCGTTGGGACAGGGCTTGGAAACACCATATATTTT	CASSVGTGLGNTIYF
TRBV6-5	many	TRBD1	TRBJ2-5	TGTGCCAGCAGTTACGACTTGACAGGGGATCAAGAGACCCAGTACTTC	CASSYDLTGDQETQYF
TRBV5-3	many	-	TRBJ1-5	TGTGCCAGAAGCTTGGCAGGGGTTAGCAATCAGCCCCAGCATTTT	CARSLAGVSNQPQHF
TRBV14	many	TRBD1	TRBJ2-5	TGTGCCAGCAGCCCATGGTTCAGGGGGCGCGAGACCCAGTACTTC	CASSPWFRGRETQYF
TRBV6-5	many	-	TRBJ1-1	TGTGCCAGCAGTTACTCTAGACAATCTGAAGCTTTCTTT	CASSYSRQSEAFF
TRBV7-3	few	-	TRBJ1-6	TGTGCCAGCAGCTTAAAATCCGGGGGTGGAGGATCACCCCTCCACTTT	CASSLKSGGGGSPLHF
TRBV19	many	TRBD1	TRBJ1-5	TGTGCCAGTAGTAGGGCAGGGGGCGTCAATCAGCCCCAGCATTTT	CASSRAGGVNQPQHF
TRBV6-1	-	-	TRBJ1-1	TGTGCCAGCAGACTAGGGGGTGGCACTGAAGCTTTCTTT	CASRLGGGTEAFF
TRBV5-1	many	-	TRBJ1-1	TGCGCCAGCAGCTTGAACCAGGCGGGCACTGAAGCTTTCTTT	CASSLNQAGTEAFF
TRBV11-3	many	-	TRBJ2-7	TGTGCCAGCAGCCTCGGAGGGATAGGGGCTTACGAGCAGTACTTC	CASSLGGIGAYEQYF
TRBV10-1	many	-	TRBJ2-3	TGCGCCAGCGCGACCGGGTCCCAAATTACGGATACGCAGTATTTT	CASATGSQITDTQYF
TRBV5-4	many	TRBD1	TRBJ1-2	TGTGCCAGCAGCCCGAGTAATCCGGGACAGGTCCCCTATGGCTACACCTTC	CASSPSNPGQVPYGYTF
TRBV7-9	many	-	TRBJ1-4	TGTGCCAGCAGCTTCCATAGCCGGGAACTGTTTTTT	CASSFHSRELFF
TRBV18	many	-	TRBJ1-5	TGTGCCAGCTCACCCCCAGGGGCACGCAATCAGCCCCAGCATTTT	CASSPPGARNQPQHF
TRBV19	many	TRBD2	TRBJ2-3	TGTGCCAGTAGTCTCATCTCAGCGGGGGGCACAGATACGCAGTATTTT	CASSLISAGGTDTQYF
TRBV11-2	few	TRBD1	TRBJ1-3	TGTGCCAGCAGAAAACGGGTCCGGGGACAGGGCGCAGAGAACACCATATATTTT	CASRKRVRGQGAENTIYF
TRBV12-5	many	TRBD1	TRBJ2-7	TGTGCTAGTGGTTTGCACTCGACAGGGATCTACGAGCAGTACTTC	CASGLHSTGIYEQYF
TRBV12-5	many	-	TRBJ1-1	TGTGCTAGTGGCCTGGAGACTGGCACTGAAGCTTTCTTT	CASGLETGTEAFF
TRBV5-1	many	-	TRBJ1-4	TGCGCCAGCAGCTCCAGGGGCGGAATTGGTGAAAAACTGTTTTTT	CASSSRGGIGEKLFF
TRBV11-3	many	-	TRBJ1-1	TGTGCCAGCAGCTTACAGGGCTACACTGAAGCTTTCTTT	CASSLQGYTEAFF
TRBV10-2	many	TRBD1	TRBJ2-7	TGCGCCAGCAGTGAGGGCACCGGGACAGGGGCCTACGAGCAGTACTTC	CASSEGTGTGAYEQYF
TRBV27	large	TRBD2	TRBJ2-1	TGTGCCAGCAGTTTATGGGCTAGCGGGAGTGTGAATGAGCAGTTCTTC	CASSLWASGSVNEQFF
TRBV14	many	TRBD2	TRBJ2-5	TGTGCCAGCAGCCAAGAGCTAGCGGGAGGAGAGGAGAAAGAGACCCAGTACTTC	CASSQELAGGEEKETQYF
TRBV9	many	TRBD2	TRBJ2-1	TGTGCCAGCACCCCGACTAGCGGGAGAAATGAGCAGTTCTTC	CASTPTSGRNEQFF
TRBV4-2	many	-	TRBJ2-7	TGTGCCAGCAGCCAAGAAGCGACTCCCATCTACGAGCAGTACTTC	CASSQEATPIYEQYF
TRBV7-3	few	-	TRBJ2-3	TGTGCCAGCACCATAGGGGGGGGCTACCTGAGGTCAGATACGCAGTATTTT	CASTIGGGYLRSDTQYF
TRBV11-2	few	-	TRBJ1-3	TGTGCCAGCAGCCTCTGGACAGCCTCCGGAAACACCATATACTTT	CASSLWTASGNTIYF
TRBV7-9	many	-	TRBJ2-5	TGTGCCAGCAGCAATCAAGGGGGGGAGCGGGAGACCCAGTACTTC	CASSNQGGERETQYF
TRBV27	many	-	TRBJ1-4	TGTGCCAGCAGTCTCCGAGGGTTGCTTAATGAAAAACTGTTTTTT	CASSLRGLLNEKLFF
TRBV4-1	many	TRBD2	TRBJ2-2	TGCGCCACCAAGCCGGAGCTAGCGGGAGCCACCGGGGAGCTGTTTTTT	CATKPELAGATGELFF
TRBV6-5	many	-	TRBJ1-2	TGTGCCAGCACCCGAACTGGCGGGGGCGAAGGCTACACCTTC	CASTRTGGGEGYTF